The 18 T cell receptor beta chains presented below share a single source sample, sequenced in a study of regulatory T cells in long-lasting Graves disease. Time point noted: persistent/refractory GD, antithyroid drugs over 5 years with positive TRAb. RNA from PBMCs was the source of the TCR library. Researchers made TCR beta libraries by using iRepertoire HTBI primers and running Arm-PCR on CDR3 regions. MiXCR, applied by TCRdb to the multiplex PCR reads, yields one record per CDR3 protein. The sample lists approximately 500,000 distinct CDR3 sequences; about 22% were seen once. Sequences were derived from peripheral blood mononuclear cells (PBMCs), sampled when the disease was refractory, from a patient treated with antithyroid drugs. The receptors shown here come from a female donor with Graves disease.

The chain recombines TRBV6-2 or TRBV6-3 with TRBJ1-2; TRBD1 matches 9 bases. The CDR3 is 17 amino acids. V was clipped by 7 bases and J by 3 bases; unmatched bases: 15. Germline CDR1 and CDR2: MNHEY and SVGEGT. This CDR3 reads CASTGTGSLKRYYGYTF. DNA of the CDR3: TGTGCCAGCACTGGGACAGGGTCTCTCAAACGCTACTATGGCTACACCTTC.

Only a few counts were recorded for this clonotype. This chain uses TRBV30 with TRBJ2-3; perhaps TRBD2 as D (6 bases). V was clipped by 3 bases and J by 0 bases, with 10 bases between them. CDR1 and CDR2 (germline): GTSNPN, SVGIG (reference sequence). This CDR3 is built from 14 residues. The CDR3, as DNA: TGTGCCTGGAGCACGACTAGTAGCACAGATACGCAGTATTTT. This sequence encodes CAWSTTSSTDTQYF.

This chain links TRBV28 with TRBJ2-3, with a weak D call TRBD1 (6 bases). V shed 4 bases and J shed 6 bases, with 14 bases lying between them. This CDR3 is 14 amino acids long. Germline V gives CDR1 MDHEN, CDR2 SYDVKM. CDR3 DNA sequence: TGTGCCAGCAGTTCCATTACAGGGTTGGATACGCAGTATTTT. Its translation is CASSSITGLDTQYF.

The V gene is TRBV18, the J gene TRBJ1-4, with 9 bases fitting TRBD1. The CDR3 is 15 amino acids. The germline V gene encodes CDR1 KGHSH and CDR2 LQKENI. Trimming cost V 2 bases and J 4 bases; bases outside gene matches: 2. The CDR3 DNA reads TGTGCCAGCTCACCAGGGACAGGGATTAATGAAAAACTGTTTTTT. It specifies CASSPGTGINEKLFF. The full variable domain, completed using reference TRBV18 and TRBJ1-4, is NAGVMQNPRHLVRRRGQEARLRCSPMKGHSHVYWYRQLPEEGLKFMVYLQKENIIDESGMPKERFSAEFPKEGPSILRIQQVVRGDSAAYFCASSPGTGINEKLFFGSGTQLSVL.

This clonotype has a handful of counts. V gene TRBV4-3 combines with J gene TRBJ2-7, with 7 nucleotides matching TRBD1. Germline V lookup: CDR1 LGHNA, CDR2 YSLEER. V shed 5 bases and J 4 bases; nucleotides not matched to a gene: 5. The CDR3 has 13 amino acids. The CDR3 protein is CASSYDRAYEQYF. DNA of the CDR3: TGCGCCAGCAGCTATGACAGGGCGTACGAGCAGTACTTC.

This clonotype has at least ten counts. The chain employs TRBV19 and TRBJ1-1; D gene uncertain. The CDR3 runs 14 residues. The V gene lost 7 bases and the J gene lost 4 bases, with 16 bases spanning the gap. Looked up from germline, CDR1 is LNHDA and CDR2 is SQIVND (reference sequence). The CDR3 bases are TGTGCCAGTATTTCACACGGTAGAGGCACTGAAGCTTTCTTT. This sequence encodes CASISHGRGTEAFF.

J is TRBJ1-1 and V is TRBV7-9, with TRBD1 identical over 8 bases. The V and J ends lost 2 bases and 5 bases, in that order; junction bases with no gene match: 4. The CDR3 runs to 14 residues. Germline loops: CDR1 SEHNR, CDR2 FQNEAQ (reference sequence). CDR3 nucleotides: TGTGCCAGCAGCTTACAGGGGGCCGAGACTGAAGCTTTCTTT. This codes for CASSLQGAETEAFF.

This clonotype was seen a handful of times. The chain couples TRBV6-2 or TRBV6-3 to TRBJ2-7; TRBD1 matches 9 bases. From germline, CDR1 is MNHEY and CDR2 SVGEGT. V was pared by 1 base and J by 4 bases, with 11 bases of the junction left unmatched. The CDR3 runs to 17 residues. The CDR3 nucleotides are TGTGCCAGCAGTTACTTCAGAATGGACAGGGGAAGGTACGAGCAGTACTTC. Residues: CASSYFRMDRGRYEQYF.

This clonotype came up many times. V and J are TRBV6-1 and TRBJ1-5; TRBD1 agrees at 9 bases. This CDR3 contains 16 residues. The germline gives CDR1 MNHNS, CDR2 SASEGT. V gave up 9 bases and J gave up 5 bases; unmatched junction bases: 14. CDR3 bases: TGTGCCAGTACTGCTAGATGGACAGGGGACTATCAGCCCCAGCATTTT. It yields the protein CASTARWTGDYQPQHF.

This clonotype showed up many times. The V gene is TRBV7-8, the J gene TRBJ2-5; 13 bases align to TRBD2. The germline CDR1 and CDR2 sequences are SGHVS and FQNEAQ. After removal of 0 bases from V and 5 bases from J, the junction contained 6 bases not matched to a gene. The CDR3 has 17 residues. Written as DNA, the CDR3 is TGTGCCAGCAGCTTAGCCGGACTAGCGGGAGCGACGGAGACCCAGTACTTC. Translation: CASSLAGLAGATETQYF.

This clonotype was recorded many times. The chain employs TRBV15 and TRBJ1-5; weak D call: TRBD1 (5 bases). CDR3 length: 14 residues. Germline V gene sequence: CDR1 LNHNV, CDR2 YYDKDF (reference sequence). V was trimmed by 0 bases and J by 6 bases, leaving 9 bases between them. The CDR3 sequence: CATSRDKGAQPQHF. The DNA for the CDR3 is TGTGCCACCAGCAGAGATAAAGGGGCTCAGCCCCAGCATTTT.

This clonotype showed up many times. V and J are TRBV27 and TRBJ1-1; no firm D call. This CDR3 is built from 11 residues. CDR1 and CDR2 (germline): MNHEY, SMNVEV (reference sequence). Trimming cost V 8 bases and J 7 bases, with 11 bases left between them. DNA for the CDR3: TGTGCCAGCCCTCCGACCAGTGAAGCTTTCTTT. Its translation is CASPPTSEAFF.

In its sample, this clonotype was seen many times. The V call is TRBV20-1, the J call TRBJ1-2, with a weak D call TRBD1 (6 bases). In germline, CDR1 is DFQATT, CDR2 SNEGSKA (reference sequence). The CDR3 contains 12 residues. V was clipped by 3 bases and J by 4 bases, with 9 bases between them. This CDR3 reads CSASNRAYGYTF. CDR3 nucleotides: TGCAGTGCTAGTAACAGGGCCTATGGCTACACCTTC.

This clonotype was seen many times. The chain couples TRBV20-1 to TRBJ1-1; possible D gene TRBD1, 6 bases. Trimming shortened V by 0 bases and J by 5 bases, and 16 bases separated the two germline ends. This CDR3 has 15 amino acids. Germline V gene data show CDR1 as DFQATT and CDR2 as SNEGSKA (reference sequence). The DNA of the CDR3 is TGCAGTGCTAGAGATATGGGACAAAAGTGGACTGAAGCTTTCTTT. Translating it yields CSARDMGQKWTEAFF.

This CDR3 reads CASSLNPPPRGGYTGELFF. For the CDR3, the DNA is TGTGCCAGCAGCTTAAACCCTCCTCCACGGGGGGGATACACCGGGGAGCTGTTTTTT. The chain is built from TRBV7-8 and TRBJ2-2; 8 nucleotides agree with TRBD2. CDR3 length: 19 residues. Germline loops: CDR1 SGHVS, CDR2 FQNEAQ. The V segment lost 2 bases and the J segment 3 bases; nucleotides outside the gene matches: 14.

This chain connects TRBV20-1 to TRBJ2-1; D unclear. The CDR3 runs to 13 residues. Per germline, CDR1 DFQATT and CDR2 SNEGSKA (reference sequence). The ends were cut back, 6 bases at V and 6 bases at J, with 15 bases in the middle. CDR3: CSATDLTGNEQFF. CDR3 in DNA: TGCAGTGCCACGGACCTAACGGGCAATGAGCAGTTCTTC.

The CDR3 DNA reads as TGTGCCAGTAGTATGGCAGGGGATATTCTGCCCCAGCATTTT. Its protein is CASSMAGDILPQHF. The rearrangement links TRBV19 to TRBJ1-5; D may be TRBD1 (6 bases). Germline loops: CDR1 LNHDA, CDR2 SQIVND (reference sequence). V was shortened by 3 bases and J by 9 bases, with 15 bases between the two germline ends. This CDR3 has 14 residues.

This clonotype was seen at least ten times. DNA of the CDR3: TGTGCCAGCAGCCTTCGGACAGGATCCGACGAGCAGTACTTC. Its translation: CASSLRTGSDEQYF. The chain recombines TRBV3-1 with TRBJ2-7; 7 bases fit TRBD1. Trimming cost V 4 bases and J 5 bases; bases outside gene matches: 8. The CDR3 has 14 amino acids. Looked up from germline, CDR1 is LGHDT and CDR2 is YNNKEL (reference sequence).